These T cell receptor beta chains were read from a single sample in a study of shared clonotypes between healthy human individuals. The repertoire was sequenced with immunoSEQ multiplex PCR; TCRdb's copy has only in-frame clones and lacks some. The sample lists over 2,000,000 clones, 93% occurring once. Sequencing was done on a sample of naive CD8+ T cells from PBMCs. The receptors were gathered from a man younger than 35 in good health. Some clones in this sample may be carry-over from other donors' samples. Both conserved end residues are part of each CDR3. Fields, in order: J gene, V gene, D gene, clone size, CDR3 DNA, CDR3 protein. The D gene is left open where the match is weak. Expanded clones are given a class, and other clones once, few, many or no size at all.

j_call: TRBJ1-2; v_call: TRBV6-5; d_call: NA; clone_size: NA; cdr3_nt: TGTGCCAGCTCAGGGAGGGGTAACTATGGCTACACCTTC; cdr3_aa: CASSGRGNYGYTF
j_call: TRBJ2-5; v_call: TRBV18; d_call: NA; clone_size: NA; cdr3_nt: TGTGCCAGCTCACCTTCTATAGCTAGCAGCCAAGAGACCCAGTACTTC; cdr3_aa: CASSPSIASSQETQYF
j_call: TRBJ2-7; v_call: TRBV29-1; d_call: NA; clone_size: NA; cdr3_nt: TGCAGCGTTGAAGGGGGAACTATTACTGGCGAGCAGTACTTC; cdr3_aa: CSVEGGTITGEQYF
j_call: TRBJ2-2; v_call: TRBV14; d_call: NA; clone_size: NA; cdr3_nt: TGTGCCAGCAGCCAAGAGTTTAGGGCTCCGGCTGGCACCGGGGAGCTGTTTTTT; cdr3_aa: CASSQEFRAPAGTGELFF
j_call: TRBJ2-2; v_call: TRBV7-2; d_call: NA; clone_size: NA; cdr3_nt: TGTGCCAGCAGCCCAGCCGGCGGGAACACCGGGGAGCTGTTTTTT; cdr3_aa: CASSPAGGNTGELFF
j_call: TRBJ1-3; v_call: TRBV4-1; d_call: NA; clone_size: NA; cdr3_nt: TGCGCCAGCAGCCAAGATCTAGTACCGACAGGAGGAAACACCATATATTTT; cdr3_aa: CASSQDLVPTGGNTIYF
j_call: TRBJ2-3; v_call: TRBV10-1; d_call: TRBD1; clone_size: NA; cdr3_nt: TGCGCCAGCAGCATGACAGGGGACACAGATACGCAGTATTTT; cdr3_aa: CASSMTGDTDTQYF
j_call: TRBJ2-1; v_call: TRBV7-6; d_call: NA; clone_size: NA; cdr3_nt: TGTGCCAGCAGCGTTCTAAGCAATGAGCAGTTCTTC; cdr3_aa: CASSVLSNEQFF
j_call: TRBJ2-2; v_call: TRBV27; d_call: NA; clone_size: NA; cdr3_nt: TGTGCCAGCAGTTTCGGTCCCGGGGAGCTGTTTTTT; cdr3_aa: CASSFGPGELFF
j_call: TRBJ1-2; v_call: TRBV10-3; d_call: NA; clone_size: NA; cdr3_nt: TGTGCCACCGGGGACCAGTTGGGCTACACCTTC; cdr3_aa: CATGDQLGYTF
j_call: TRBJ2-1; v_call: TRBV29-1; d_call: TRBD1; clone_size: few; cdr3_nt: TGCAGCGGTAGGACAGGGGCCTACAATGAGCAGTTCTTC; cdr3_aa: CSGRTGAYNEQFF
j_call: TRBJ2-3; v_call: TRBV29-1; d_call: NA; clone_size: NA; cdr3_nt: TGCAGCGTTGTCCGCGCAGTCGATACGCAGTATTTT; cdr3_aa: CSVVRAVDTQYF
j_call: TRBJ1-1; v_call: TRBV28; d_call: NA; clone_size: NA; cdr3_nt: TGTGCCAGCTACTCAGGGAGGGTGAACACTGAAGCTTTCTTT; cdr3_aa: CASYSGRVNTEAFF
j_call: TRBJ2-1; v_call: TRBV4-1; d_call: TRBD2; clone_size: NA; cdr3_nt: TGCGCCAGCAGCCAAGATCGCGGGACTAGCGAAAGGTTCTTC; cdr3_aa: CASSQDRGTSERFF
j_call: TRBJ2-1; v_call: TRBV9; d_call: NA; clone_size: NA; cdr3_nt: TGTGCCAGCAGCGTAGAGGGAAATGAGCAGTTCTTC; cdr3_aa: CASSVEGNEQFF
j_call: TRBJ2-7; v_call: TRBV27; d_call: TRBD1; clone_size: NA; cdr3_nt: TGTGCCAGCAGTCCCAGGACAGGGGGCTACGAGCAGTACTTC; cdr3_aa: CASSPRTGGYEQYF
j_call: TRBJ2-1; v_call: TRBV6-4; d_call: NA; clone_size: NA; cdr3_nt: TGTGCCAGCAGCCCCGCGAGGCAGGGAGACAATGAGCAGTTCTTC; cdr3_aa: CASSPARQGDNEQFF
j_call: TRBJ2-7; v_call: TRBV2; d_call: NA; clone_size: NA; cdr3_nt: TGTGCCAGCAGTGAACTGGCGGGGGCATCCTACGAGCAGTACTTC; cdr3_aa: CASSELAGASYEQYF
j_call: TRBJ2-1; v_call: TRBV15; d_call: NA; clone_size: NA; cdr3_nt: TGTGCCACCAGCAGAGACTATCTTTCTAACAATGAGCAGTTCTTC; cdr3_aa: CATSRDYLSNNEQFF
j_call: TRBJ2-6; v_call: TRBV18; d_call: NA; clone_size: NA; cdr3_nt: TGTGCCAGCTCACCACCACGGTTGACTGGGGCCAACGTCCTGACTTTC; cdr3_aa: CASSPPRLTGANVLTF
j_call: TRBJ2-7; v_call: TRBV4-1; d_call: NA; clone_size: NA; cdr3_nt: TGCGCCAGCAGCCTTCGGACCGGGACCTACGAGCAGTACTTC; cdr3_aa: CASSLRTGTYEQYF
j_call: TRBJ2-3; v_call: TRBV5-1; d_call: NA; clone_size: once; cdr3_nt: TGCGCCAGCAGCTTCTCCCTAGCTACCACAGATACGCAGTATTTT; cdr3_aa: CASSFSLATTDTQYF
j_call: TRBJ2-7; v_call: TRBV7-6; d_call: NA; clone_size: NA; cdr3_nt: TGTGCCAGCAGCCTAGTAGAGGGGGGACCTTCCTACGAGCAGTACTTC; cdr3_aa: CASSLVEGGPSYEQYF
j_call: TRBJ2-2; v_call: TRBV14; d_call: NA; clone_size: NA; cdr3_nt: TGTGCCAGCAGCCAAGACCGCGCCGGGGAGCTGTTTTTT; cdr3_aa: CASSQDRAGELFF
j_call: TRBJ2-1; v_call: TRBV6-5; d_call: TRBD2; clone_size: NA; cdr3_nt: TGTGCCAGCAGACCTAGCGGTCACTCCTACAATGAGCAGTTCTTC; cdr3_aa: CASRPSGHSYNEQFF
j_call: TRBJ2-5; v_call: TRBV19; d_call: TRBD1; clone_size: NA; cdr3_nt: TGTGCCAGTAGCCCAGGGGGCTGGGTAAGGCAAGAGACCCAGTACTTC; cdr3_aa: CASSPGGWVRQETQYF
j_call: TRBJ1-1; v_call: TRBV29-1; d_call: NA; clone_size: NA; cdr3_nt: TGCACTGTCTTGGGGGGCGCGTACACTGAAGCTTTCTTT; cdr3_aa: CTVLGGAYTEAFF
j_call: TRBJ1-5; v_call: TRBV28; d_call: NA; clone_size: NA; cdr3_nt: TGTGCCAGCAGCCACCCCTTCACGTTAGTCGATCCCCGTGATCAGCCCCAGCATTTT; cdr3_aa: CASSHPFTLVDPRDQPQHF
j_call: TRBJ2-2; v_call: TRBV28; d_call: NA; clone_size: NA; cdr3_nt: TGTGCCAGCAGTTTACCAGTTCCGAACACCGGGGAGCTGTTTTTT; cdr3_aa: CASSLPVPNTGELFF
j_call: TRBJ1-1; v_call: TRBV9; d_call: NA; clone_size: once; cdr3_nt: TGTGCCAGCAGCCCCGGACAGAACACTGAAGCTTTCTTT; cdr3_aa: CASSPGQNTEAFF
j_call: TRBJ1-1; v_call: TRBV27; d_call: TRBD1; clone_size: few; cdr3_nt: TGTGCCAGCAGGATGACAGGGGACACTGAAGCTTTCTTT; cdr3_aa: CASRMTGDTEAFF
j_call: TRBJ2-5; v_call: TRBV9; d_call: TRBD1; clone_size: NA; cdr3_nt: TGTGCCAGCAGCGCCCGGGACAGCGCCGGTGGGGAGACCCAGTACTTC; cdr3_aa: CASSARDSAGGETQYF
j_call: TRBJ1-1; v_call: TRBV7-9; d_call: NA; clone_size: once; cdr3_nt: TGTGCCAGCAGGGTTGTCACTGAAGCTTTCTTT; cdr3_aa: CASRVVTEAFF
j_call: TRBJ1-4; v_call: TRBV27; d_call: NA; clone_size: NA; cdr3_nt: TGTGCCAGCAGTAACACAGGAGTGAGGAATGAAAAACTGTTTTTT; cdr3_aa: CASSNTGVRNEKLFF
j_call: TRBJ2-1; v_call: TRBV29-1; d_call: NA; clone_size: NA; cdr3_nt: TGCAGCGTTGAAACAGTGACCTCCTACAATGAGCAGTTCTTC; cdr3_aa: CSVETVTSYNEQFF
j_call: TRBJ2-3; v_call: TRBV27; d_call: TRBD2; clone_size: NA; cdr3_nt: TGTGCCAGCACCCCCTCTCGCGGGAGGGCCGTAGATACGCAGTATTTT; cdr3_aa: CASTPSRGRAVDTQYF
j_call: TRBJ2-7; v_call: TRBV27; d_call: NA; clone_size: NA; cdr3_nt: TGTGCCAGCGCCGCGGGACAGCTCTACGAGCAGTACTTC; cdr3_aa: CASAAGQLYEQYF
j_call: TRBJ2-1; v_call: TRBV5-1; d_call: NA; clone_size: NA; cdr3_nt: TGCGCCAGCAGCTTCAAGTCGCCGCACGACTACAATGAGCAGTTCTTC; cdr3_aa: CASSFKSPHDYNEQFF
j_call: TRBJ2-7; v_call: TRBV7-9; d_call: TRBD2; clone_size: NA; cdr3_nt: TGTGCCAGCAGCTCAACCAGCGGGGCGAGGGGATCCTACGAGCAGTACTTC; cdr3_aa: CASSSTSGARGSYEQYF
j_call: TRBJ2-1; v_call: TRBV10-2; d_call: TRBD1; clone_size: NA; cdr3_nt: TGCGCCAGCAGTGAAGGGACAGGCCCCGTTCTTGGTTCGGATGAGCAGTTCTTC; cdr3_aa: CASSEGTGPVLGSDEQFF
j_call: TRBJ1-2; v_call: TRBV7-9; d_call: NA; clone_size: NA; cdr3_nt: TGTGCCAGCAGCTTAGATCGGGGGTTTGGCGGCTACACCTTC; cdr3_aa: CASSLDRGFGGYTF
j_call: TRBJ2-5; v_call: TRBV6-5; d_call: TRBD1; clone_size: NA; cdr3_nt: TGTGCCAGCAGTTACTCACAGGGGGAGGTCCAAGAGACCCAGTACTTC; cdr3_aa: CASSYSQGEVQETQYF
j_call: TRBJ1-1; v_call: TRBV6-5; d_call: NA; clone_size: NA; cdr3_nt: TGTGCCAGCAGTTACCTCAGGGGCGTTGGGTTCGAAGCTTTCTTT; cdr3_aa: CASSYLRGVGFEAFF
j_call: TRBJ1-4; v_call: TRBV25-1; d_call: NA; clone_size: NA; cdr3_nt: TGTGCCAGCAGTGAATTGGGGGAAGGAGCTAATGAAAAACTGTTTTTT; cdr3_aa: CASSELGEGANEKLFF
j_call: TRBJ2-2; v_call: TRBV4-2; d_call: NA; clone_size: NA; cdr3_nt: TGTGCCAGCAGCCAAGATGACAGAACAGAGAGTTTCGACGGGGAGCTGTTTTTT; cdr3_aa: CASSQDDRTESFDGELFF
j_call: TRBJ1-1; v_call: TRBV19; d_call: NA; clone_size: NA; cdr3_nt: TGTGCCAGTAGTATAGGAACACATATGAACACTGAAGCTTTCTTT; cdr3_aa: CASSIGTHMNTEAFF
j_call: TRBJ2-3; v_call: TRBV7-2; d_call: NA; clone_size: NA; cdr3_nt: TGTGCCAGCAGCCCCGCCAGGGGGGAGCGTGCGGATACGCAGTATTTT; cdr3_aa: CASSPARGERADTQYF
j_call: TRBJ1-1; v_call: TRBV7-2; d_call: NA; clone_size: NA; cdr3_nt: TGTGCCAGCAGCTCCGGGGGTGGGAACACTGAAGCTTTCTTT; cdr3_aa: CASSSGGGNTEAFF
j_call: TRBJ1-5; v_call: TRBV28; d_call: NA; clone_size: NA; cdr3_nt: TGTGCCAGCACCCTAAAACTTCATCAGCCCCAGCATTTT; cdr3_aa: CASTLKLHQPQHF
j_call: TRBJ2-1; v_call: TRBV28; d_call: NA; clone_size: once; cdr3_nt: TGTGCCAGCAGTTTAGTTGGTGAGCAGTTCTTC; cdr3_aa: CASSLVGEQFF
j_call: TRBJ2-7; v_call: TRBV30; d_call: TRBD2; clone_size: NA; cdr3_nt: TGTGCCTGGGGTGGGGGGACTAGCGGGTACCCCTACGAGCAGTACTTC; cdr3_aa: CAWGGGTSGYPYEQYF
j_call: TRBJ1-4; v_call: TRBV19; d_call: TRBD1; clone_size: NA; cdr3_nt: TGTGCCAGTAGTATAGCGAGGACAGGGAATGAAAAACTGTTTTTT; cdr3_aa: CASSIARTGNEKLFF
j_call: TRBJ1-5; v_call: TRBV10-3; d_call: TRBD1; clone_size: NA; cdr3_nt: TGTGCCATCAGTGATGAGCCCTCGGGACAGGGGGTTTATAGCAATCAGCCCCAGCATTTT; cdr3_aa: CAISDEPSGQGVYSNQPQHF
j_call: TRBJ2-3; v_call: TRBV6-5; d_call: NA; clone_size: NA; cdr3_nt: TGTGCCAGCAGTTCTGGGACGTCCAGTTCGGATACGCAGTATTTT; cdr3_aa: CASSSGTSSSDTQYF